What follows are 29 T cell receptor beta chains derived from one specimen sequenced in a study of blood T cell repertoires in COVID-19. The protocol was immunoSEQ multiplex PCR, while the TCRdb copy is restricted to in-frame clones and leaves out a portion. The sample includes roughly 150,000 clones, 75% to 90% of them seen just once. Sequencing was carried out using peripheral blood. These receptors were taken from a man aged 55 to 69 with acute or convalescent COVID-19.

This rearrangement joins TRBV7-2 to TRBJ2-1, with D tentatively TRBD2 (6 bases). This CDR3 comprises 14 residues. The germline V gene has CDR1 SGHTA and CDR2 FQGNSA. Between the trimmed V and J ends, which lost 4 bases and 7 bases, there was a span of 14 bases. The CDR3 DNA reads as TGTGCCAGCAGCTCGCGACTAGTCAATAATGAGCAGTTCTTC. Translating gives CASSSRLVNNEQFF.

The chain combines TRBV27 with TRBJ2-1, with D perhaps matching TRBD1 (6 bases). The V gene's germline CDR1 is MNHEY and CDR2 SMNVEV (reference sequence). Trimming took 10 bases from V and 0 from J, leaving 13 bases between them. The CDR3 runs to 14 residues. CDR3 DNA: TGTGCCACCCGACAGGCGAGCTCCTACAATGAGCAGTTCTTC. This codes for CATRQASSYNEQFF.

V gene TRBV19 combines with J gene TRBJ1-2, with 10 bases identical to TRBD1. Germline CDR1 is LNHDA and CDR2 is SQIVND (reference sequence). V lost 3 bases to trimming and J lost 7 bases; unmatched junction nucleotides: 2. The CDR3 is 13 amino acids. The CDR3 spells CASSMGTGAGYTF. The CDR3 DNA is TGTGCCAGTAGTATGGGGACAGGGGCTGGCTACACCTTC.

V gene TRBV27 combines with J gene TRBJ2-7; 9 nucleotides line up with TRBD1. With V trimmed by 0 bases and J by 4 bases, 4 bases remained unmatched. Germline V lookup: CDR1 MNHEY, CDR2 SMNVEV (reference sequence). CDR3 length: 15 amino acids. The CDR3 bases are TGTGCCAGCAGTTTATCGGGGGACAGGGTTTACGAGCAGTACTTC. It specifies CASSLSGDRVYEQYF.

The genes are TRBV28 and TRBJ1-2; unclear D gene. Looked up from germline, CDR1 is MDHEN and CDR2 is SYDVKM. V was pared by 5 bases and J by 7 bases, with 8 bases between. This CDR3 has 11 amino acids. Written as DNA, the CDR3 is TGTGCCAGCAGTACCCCGCGTGGCTACACCTTC. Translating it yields CASSTPRGYTF.

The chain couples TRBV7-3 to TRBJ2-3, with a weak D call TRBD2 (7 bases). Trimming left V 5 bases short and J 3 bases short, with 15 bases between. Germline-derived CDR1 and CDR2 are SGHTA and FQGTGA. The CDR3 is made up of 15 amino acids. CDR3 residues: CASSPSGGLTDTQYF. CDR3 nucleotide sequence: TGTGCCAGCAGCCCTTCGGGGGGCCTAACAGATACGCAGTATTTT.

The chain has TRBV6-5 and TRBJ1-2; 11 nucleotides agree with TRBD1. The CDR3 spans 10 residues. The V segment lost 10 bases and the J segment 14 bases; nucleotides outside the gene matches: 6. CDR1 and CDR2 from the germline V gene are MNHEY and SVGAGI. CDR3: CAIGQGARTF. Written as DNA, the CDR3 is TGTGCCATCGGACAGGGGGCGAGGACCTTC.

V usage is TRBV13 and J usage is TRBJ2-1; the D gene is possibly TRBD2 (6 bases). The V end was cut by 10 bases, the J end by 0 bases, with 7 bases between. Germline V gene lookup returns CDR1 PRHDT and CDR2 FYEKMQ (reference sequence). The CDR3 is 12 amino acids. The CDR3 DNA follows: TGTGCCACGGGGGACTCCTACAATGAGCAGTTCTTC. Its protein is CATGDSYNEQFF.

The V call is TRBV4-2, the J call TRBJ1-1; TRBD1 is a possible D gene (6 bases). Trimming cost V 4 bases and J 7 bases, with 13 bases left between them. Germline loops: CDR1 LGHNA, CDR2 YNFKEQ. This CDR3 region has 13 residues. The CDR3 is CASSRQGQIEAFF. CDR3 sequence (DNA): TGTGCCAGCAGCCGCCAGGGGCAAATTGAAGCTTTCTTT.

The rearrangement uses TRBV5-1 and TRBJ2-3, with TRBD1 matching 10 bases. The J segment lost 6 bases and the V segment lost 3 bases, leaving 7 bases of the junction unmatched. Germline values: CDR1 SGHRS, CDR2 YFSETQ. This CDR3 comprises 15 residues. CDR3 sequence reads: CASSYSGTGADTQYF. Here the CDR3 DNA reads TGCGCCAGCAGCTATTCCGGGACAGGGGCTGATACGCAGTATTTT. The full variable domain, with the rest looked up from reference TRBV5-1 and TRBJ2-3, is KAGVTQTPRYLIKTRGQQVTLSCSPISGHRSVSWYQQTPGQGLQFLFEYFSETQRNKGNFPGRFSGRQFSNSRSEMNVSTLELGDSALYLCASSYSGTGADTQYFGPGTRLTVL.

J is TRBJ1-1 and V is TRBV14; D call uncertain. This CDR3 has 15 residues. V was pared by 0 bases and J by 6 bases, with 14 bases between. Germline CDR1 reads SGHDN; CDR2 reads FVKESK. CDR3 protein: CASSQDYRGWSEAFF. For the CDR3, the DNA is TGTGCCAGCAGCCAAGATTACAGAGGGTGGTCTGAAGCTTTCTTT.

CDR3 in DNA: TGTGCCAGCAGCCCCTACTTGGTCGGGGGGCCGGGGGATACGCAGTATTTT. Amino acids: CASSPYLVGGPGDTQYF. The J gene is TRBJ2-3, the V gene TRBV7-2; TRBD2 is a possible D gene (7 bases). Trimming left V 5 bases short and J 6 bases short, with 24 bases between. The CDR3 runs to 17 residues. Germline loops: CDR1 SGHTA, CDR2 FQGNSA. The complete variable domain, with remaining parts taken from reference TRBV7-2 and TRBJ2-3, reads GAGVSQSPSNKVTEKGKDVELRCDPISGHTALYWYRQSLGQGLEFLIYFQGNSAPDKSGLPSDRFSAERTGGSVSTLTIQRTQQEDSAVYLCASSPYLVGGPGDTQYFGPGTRLTVL.

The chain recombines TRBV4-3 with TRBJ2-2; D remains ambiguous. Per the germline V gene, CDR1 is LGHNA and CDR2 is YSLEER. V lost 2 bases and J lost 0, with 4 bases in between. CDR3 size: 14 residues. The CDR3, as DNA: TGCGCCAGCAGCCAAAGCCCGAACACCGGGGAGCTGTTTTTT. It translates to CASSQSPNTGELFF.

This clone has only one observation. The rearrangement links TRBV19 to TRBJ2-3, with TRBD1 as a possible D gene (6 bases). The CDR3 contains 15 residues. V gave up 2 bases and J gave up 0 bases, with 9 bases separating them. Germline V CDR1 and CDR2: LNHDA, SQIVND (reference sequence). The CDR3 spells CASSINTGSTDTQYF. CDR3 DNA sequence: TGTGCCAGTAGTATAAATACAGGGAGCACAGATACGCAGTATTTT.

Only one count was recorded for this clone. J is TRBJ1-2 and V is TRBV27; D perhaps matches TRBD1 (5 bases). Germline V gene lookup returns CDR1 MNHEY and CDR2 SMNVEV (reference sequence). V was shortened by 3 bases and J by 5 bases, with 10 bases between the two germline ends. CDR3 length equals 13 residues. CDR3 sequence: CASSFPGGYGYTF. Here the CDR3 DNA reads TGTGCCAGCAGTTTCCCCGGGGGGTATGGCTACACCTTC.

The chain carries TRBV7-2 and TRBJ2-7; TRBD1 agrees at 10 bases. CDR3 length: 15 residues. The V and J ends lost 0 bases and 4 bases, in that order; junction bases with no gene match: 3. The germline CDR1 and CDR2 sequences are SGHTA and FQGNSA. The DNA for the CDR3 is TGTGCCAGCAGCTTAGCCCGGGACAGGGGTTACGAGCAGTACTTC. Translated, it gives CASSLARDRGYEQYF.

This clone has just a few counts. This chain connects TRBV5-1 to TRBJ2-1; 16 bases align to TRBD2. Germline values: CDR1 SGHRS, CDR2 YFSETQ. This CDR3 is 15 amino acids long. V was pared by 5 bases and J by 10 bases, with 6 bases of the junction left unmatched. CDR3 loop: CASSPEGLAGGEQFF. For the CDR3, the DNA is TGCGCCAGCAGTCCCGAGGGACTAGCGGGAGGGGAGCAGTTCTTC.

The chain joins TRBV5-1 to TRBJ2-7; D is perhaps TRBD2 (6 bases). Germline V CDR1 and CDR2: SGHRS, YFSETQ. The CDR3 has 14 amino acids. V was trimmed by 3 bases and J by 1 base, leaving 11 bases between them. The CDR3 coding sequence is TGCGCCAGCAGCTGGGGCGGGACTTCCTACGAGCAGTACTTC. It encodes CASSWGGTSYEQYF.

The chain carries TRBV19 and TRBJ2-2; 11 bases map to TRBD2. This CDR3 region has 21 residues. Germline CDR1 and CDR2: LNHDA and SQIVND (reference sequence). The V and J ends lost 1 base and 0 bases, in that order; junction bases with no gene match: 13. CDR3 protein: CASSIGLAGGRGTANTGELFF. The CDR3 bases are TGTGCCAGTAGTATAGGTCTAGCGGGGGGAAGAGGAACCGCGAACACCGGGGAGCTGTTTTTT.

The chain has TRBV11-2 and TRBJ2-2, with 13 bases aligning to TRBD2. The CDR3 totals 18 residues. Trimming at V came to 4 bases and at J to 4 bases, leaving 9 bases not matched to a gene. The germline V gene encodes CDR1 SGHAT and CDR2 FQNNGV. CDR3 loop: CASSSGLAGAGVTGELFF. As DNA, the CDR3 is TGTGCCAGCAGCTCCGGACTAGCGGGGGCGGGGGTCACCGGGGAGCTGTTTTTT.

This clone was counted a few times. In nucleotides, the CDR3 is TGTGCCAGCAGTCTCCGGGGGGCGGTAGGAAGCAATCAGCCCCAGCATTTT. It translates to CASSLRGAVGSNQPQHF. The V gene is TRBV6-2 or TRBV6-3, the J gene TRBJ1-5; TRBD1 might be the D (6 bases). V was clipped by 5 bases and J by 1 base, with 18 bases between them. The CDR3 spans 17 residues. Per germline, CDR1 MNHEY and CDR2 SVGEGT.

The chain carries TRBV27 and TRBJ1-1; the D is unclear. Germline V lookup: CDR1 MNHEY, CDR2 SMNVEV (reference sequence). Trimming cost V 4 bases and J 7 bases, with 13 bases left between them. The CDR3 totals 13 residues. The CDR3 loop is CASSSSGFLEAFF. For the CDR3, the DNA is TGTGCCAGCAGTTCCTCCGGGTTCCTTGAAGCTTTCTTT.

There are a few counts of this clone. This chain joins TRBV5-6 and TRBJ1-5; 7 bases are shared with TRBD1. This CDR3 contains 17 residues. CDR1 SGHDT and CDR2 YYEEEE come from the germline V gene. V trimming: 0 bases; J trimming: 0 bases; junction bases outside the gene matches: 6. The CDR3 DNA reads TGTGCCAGCAGCTTGGCCGGGACAGCTTATAGCAATCAGCCCCAGCATTTT. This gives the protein CASSLAGTAYSNQPQHF.

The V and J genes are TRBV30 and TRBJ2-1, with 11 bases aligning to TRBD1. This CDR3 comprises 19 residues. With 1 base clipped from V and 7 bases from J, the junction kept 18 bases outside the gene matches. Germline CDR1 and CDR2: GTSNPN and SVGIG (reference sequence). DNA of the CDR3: TGTGCCTGGAGTGCGATCCTGGGACAGGGGGTAGACAGGGGGAATGAGCAGTTCTTC. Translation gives CAWSAILGQGVDRGNEQFF.

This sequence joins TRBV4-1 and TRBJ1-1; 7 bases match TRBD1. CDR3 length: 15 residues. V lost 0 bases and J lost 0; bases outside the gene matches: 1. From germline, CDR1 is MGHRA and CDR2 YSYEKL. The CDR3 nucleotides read TGCGCCAGCAGCCAAGACGACAGGGTGAACACTGAAGCTTTCTTT. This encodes CASSQDDRVNTEAFF.

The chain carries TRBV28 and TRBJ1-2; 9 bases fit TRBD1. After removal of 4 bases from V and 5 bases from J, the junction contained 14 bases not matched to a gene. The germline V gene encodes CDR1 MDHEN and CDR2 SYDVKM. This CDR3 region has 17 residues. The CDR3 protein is CASSYGQGTLGQYGYTF. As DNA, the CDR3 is TGTGCCAGCAGTTATGGACAGGGGACCTTAGGGCAATATGGCTACACCTTC.

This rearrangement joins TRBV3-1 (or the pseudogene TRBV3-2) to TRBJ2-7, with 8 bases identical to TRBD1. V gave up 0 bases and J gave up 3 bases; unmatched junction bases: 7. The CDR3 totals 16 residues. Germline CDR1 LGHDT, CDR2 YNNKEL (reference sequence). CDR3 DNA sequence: TGTGCCAGCAGCCAAGATCTCAGGGGGCCTTTCTACGAGCAGTACTTC. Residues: CASSQDLRGPFYEQYF.

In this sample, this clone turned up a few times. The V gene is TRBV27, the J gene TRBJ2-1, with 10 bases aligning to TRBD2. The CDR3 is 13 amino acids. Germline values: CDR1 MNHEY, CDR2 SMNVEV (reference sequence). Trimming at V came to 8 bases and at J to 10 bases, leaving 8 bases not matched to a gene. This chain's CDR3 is CASGLAGVYEQFF. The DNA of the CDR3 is TGTGCCAGCGGGCTAGCGGGAGTGTACGAGCAGTTCTTC.

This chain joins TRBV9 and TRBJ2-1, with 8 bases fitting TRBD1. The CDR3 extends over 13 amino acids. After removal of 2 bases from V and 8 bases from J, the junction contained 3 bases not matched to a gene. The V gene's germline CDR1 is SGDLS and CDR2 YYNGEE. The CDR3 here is CASSVQQGDEQFF. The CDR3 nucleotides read TGTGCCAGCAGCGTTCAACAGGGGGATGAGCAGTTCTTC.